The clone carrying this T cell receptor beta chain appeared a few times. As yet, its antigen is unknown. 5'RACE template switching added a universal primer site and UMIs to TCR cDNA. TCRdb re-analysed the 5' RACE reads in MiXCR, keeping a single row per CDR3 protein. The table shows about 400,000 distinct CDR3 sequences, with roughly 10% occurring only once. This sample is drawn from a study of T cells after yellow fever vaccination. Findings and caveats of the study: The secondary T-cell response peaked on day 5, not day 15, but was weaker. The booster saw the reappearance of most primary-vaccination clones (more than 95% CD4, around 88% CD8).

CDR3 length equals 15 residues. Unmatched junction bases numbered 6, after V lost 2 bases and J lost 4 bases. Per germline, CDR1 SGHVS and CDR2 FNYEAQ. The receptor's source is a man between 18 and 35 years old who received the YFV17D yellow fever vaccine. The gene calls are TRBV7-6 and TRBJ1-1; 8 nucleotides align to TRBD1. The material sequenced was PBMCs, taken on the day of the first yellow fever vaccination. In nucleotides, the CDR3 is TGTGCCAGCAGCTTACTCTCGACAGGGGCCACTGAAGCTTTCTTT. Encoded protein: CASSLLSTGATEAFF.